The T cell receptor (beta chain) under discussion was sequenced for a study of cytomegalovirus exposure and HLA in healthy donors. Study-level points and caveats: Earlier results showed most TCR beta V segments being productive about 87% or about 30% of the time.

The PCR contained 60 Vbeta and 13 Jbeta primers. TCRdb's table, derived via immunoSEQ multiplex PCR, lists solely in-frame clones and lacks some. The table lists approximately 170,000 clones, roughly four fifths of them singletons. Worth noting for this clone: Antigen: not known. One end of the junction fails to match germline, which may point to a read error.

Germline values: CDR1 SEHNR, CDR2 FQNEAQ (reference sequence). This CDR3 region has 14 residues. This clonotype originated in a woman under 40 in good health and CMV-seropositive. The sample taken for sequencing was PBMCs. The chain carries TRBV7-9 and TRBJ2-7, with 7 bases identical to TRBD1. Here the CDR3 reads CSSSPWDRPYEQYF. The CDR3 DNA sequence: TGTTCCAGCAGCCCATGGGACAGACCCTACGAGCAGTACTTC.